One sample yielded the 17 T cell receptor beta chains listed below, sequenced in a study of blood T cell repertoires in COVID-19. Only in-frame clones appear in the TCRdb table, and some are missing; sequencing was by immunoSEQ multiplex PCR. The table has about 290,000 clones, approximately 88% seen once. Sequenced input: PBMCs or T cells enriched from blood (not recorded which). The source of these receptors is a woman between 40 and 50 years old who had recovered from COVID-19.

The V call is TRBV3-1 (or the pseudogene TRBV3-2), the J call TRBJ1-1, with D maybe TRBD1 (6 bases). Germline values: CDR1 LGHDT, CDR2 YNNKEL (reference sequence). V gave up 0 bases and J gave up 5 bases, with 28 bases separating them. CDR3 size: 20 residues. The CDR3 sequence: CASSQDLSALGGERGTEAFF. The CDR3 DNA follows: TGTGCCAGCAGCCAAGATCTGTCGGCCCTAGGAGGCGAAAGGGGGACTGAAGCTTTCTTT.

The J gene is TRBJ2-1, the V gene TRBV6-2 or TRBV6-3; D may be TRBD1 (5 bases). CDR3 length: 15 amino acids. With 4 bases removed from V and 7 bases from J, the gap between germline ends came to 17 bases. CDR1 and CDR2 (germline): MNHEY, SVGEGT. CDR3 region: CASSSSGSRANEQFF. The CDR3 nucleotides read TGTGCCAGCAGTTCATCAGGGTCTAGGGCTAATGAGCAGTTCTTC.

This chain links TRBV2 with TRBJ2-5; TRBD1 matches at 8 bases. The CDR3 has 16 residues. Germline loops: CDR1 SNHLY, CDR2 FYNNEI. The V segment lost 6 bases and the J segment 4 bases; nucleotides outside the gene matches: 13. The DNA for the CDR3 is TGTGCCAGCAGAGACGGTCGGACAGGGCGTTTAGAGACCCAGTACTTC. It codes for CASRDGRTGRLETQYF.

The chain employs TRBV6-1 and TRBJ1-1, with TRBD1 as a possible D gene (6 bases). The CDR3 totals 14 residues. V dropped 3 bases and J dropped 0 bases, with 8 bases sitting between them. Germline V gives CDR1 MNHNS, CDR2 SASEGT. CDR3 residues: CASSENRVNTEAFF. The CDR3 DNA reads as TGTGCCAGCAGTGAGAACAGGGTGAACACTGAAGCTTTCTTT.

The chain is built from TRBV6-6 and TRBJ2-3, with 13 bases identical to TRBD2. The germline V gene encodes CDR1 MNHNY and CDR2 SVGAGI (reference sequence). V shed 5 bases, J shed 2 bases, and the junction held 7 bases outside the gene matches. This CDR3 is 17 amino acids long. The CDR3 DNA reads as TGTGCCAGCAGTCCGTGGACTAGCGGGAGTTACACAGATACGCAGTATTTT. Protein product: CASSPWTSGSYTDTQYF.

V gene TRBV29-1 combines with J gene TRBJ1-1; maybe TRBD1 (6 bases). Germline CDR1 reads SQVTM; CDR2 reads ANQGSEA. Between the trimmed V and J ends, which lost 4 bases and 7 bases, there was a span of 19 bases. The CDR3 runs 14 residues. The CDR3 here is CSVVTQGGGVEAFF. The CDR3 nucleotides read TGCAGCGTTGTAACACAGGGCGGTGGGGTTGAAGCTTTCTTT.

This sequence joins TRBV5-4 and TRBJ1-2; D gene unclear. Germline V gives CDR1 SGHNT, CDR2 YYREEE (reference sequence). The V and J ends lost 6 bases and 1 base respectively, with 16 bases between them. The CDR3 extends over 15 amino acids. Written as DNA, the CDR3 is TGTGCCAGCAACCTTGGACTCGGGGATAACTATGGCTACACCTTC. It is translated as CASNLGLGDNYGYTF. The full variable domain, in which reference TRBV5-4 and TRBJ1-2 provide the parts outside the CDR3, is ETGVTQSPTHLIKTRGQQVTLRCSSQSGHNTVSWYQQALGQGPQFIFQYYREEENGRGNFPPRFSGLQFPNYSSELNVNALELDDSALYLCASNLGLGDNYGYTFGSGTRLTVV.

V usage is TRBV6-2 or TRBV6-3 and J usage is TRBJ1-2; tentatively, D is TRBD1 (5 bases). Trimming pared 5 bases from V and 2 bases from J, leaving 15 bases between. The length of the CDR3 is 15 residues. CDR1 and CDR2 from the germline V gene are MNHEY and SVGEGT. This chain's CDR3 is CASSPADNLNYGYTF. CDR3 DNA sequence: TGTGCCAGCAGTCCCGCGGACAATTTGAACTATGGCTACACCTTC.

V gene TRBV3-1 (or the pseudogene TRBV3-2) combines with J gene TRBJ1-2; the D gene is possibly TRBD1 (6 bases). Trimming took off 2 bases at V and 4 bases at J, with 11 bases between the two ends. The CDR3 spans 14 residues. Germline CDR1 reads LGHDT; CDR2 reads YNNKEL (reference sequence). CDR3 bases: TGTGCCAGCAGCCAACTGGACAGTTCCTATGGCTACACCTTC. Translated: CASSQLDSSYGYTF.

This chain links TRBV4-2 with TRBJ2-7, with D perhaps matching TRBD1 (8 bases). Per the germline V gene, CDR1 is LGHNA and CDR2 is YNFKEQ. V lost 1 base, J lost 3 bases, and 13 bases lay in between. The CDR3 runs to 15 residues. The CDR3 region has the DNA TGTGCCAGCAGCCAAGGGACAGGGAGGGTCTACGAGCAGTACTTC. Translating gives CASSQGTGRVYEQYF.

This chain joins TRBV6-4 and TRBJ2-7; 8 bases match TRBD2. CDR1 MRHNA and CDR2 SNTAGT come from the germline V gene. CDR3 length: 16 amino acids. Trimming took 4 bases from V and 2 from J; bases not matched to a gene: 10. The CDR3 DNA reads TGTGCCAGCAGTGGGAGTCGGGAGGGCCTCCCCTACGAGCAGTACTTC. Translation: CASSGSREGLPYEQYF.

The V call is TRBV4-3, the J call TRBJ2-1; 12 nucleotides agree with TRBD2. This CDR3 contains 15 residues. Germline lookup yields CDR1 LGHNA and CDR2 YSLEER. The V and J ends lost 1 base and 12 bases, in that order; junction bases with no gene match: 7. This CDR3 is CASSQVLAGGGRQFF. The CDR3 region has the DNA TGCGCCAGCAGCCAAGTGCTAGCGGGAGGGGGTCGGCAGTTCTTC.

The CDR3 reads CAITQRSGSGKNEQFF. In DNA form, the CDR3 reads TGTGCCATCACTCAACGTAGCGGGAGTGGTAAAAATGAGCAGTTCTTC. The chain joins TRBV10-3 to TRBJ2-1, with 9 bases aligning to TRBD2. Germline assignment: CDR1 ENHRY and CDR2 SYGVKD. Losses at the gene ends were 7 bases for V and 7 bases for J; bases not matched to a gene: 14. The CDR3 is 16 amino acids.

The chain links TRBV30 to TRBJ2-7, with unresolved D. V was trimmed by 2 bases and J by 1 base, leaving 3 bases between them. The CDR3 sequence is 11 residues long. CDR1 and CDR2 from the germline V gene are GTSNPN and SVGIG (reference sequence). CDR3 sequence: CAWSQSYEQYF. CDR3 DNA sequence: TGTGCCTGGAGTCAATCCTACGAGCAGTACTTC. Combining the CDR3 with reference TRBV30 and TRBJ2-7 gives the whole variable domain SQTIHQWPATLVQPVGSPLSLECTVEGTSNPNLYWYRQAAGRGLQLLFYSVGIGQISSEVPQNLSASRPQDRQFILSSKKLLLSDSGFYLCAWSQSYEQYFGPGTRLTVT.

In its sample, this clone was seen once. This rearrangement joins TRBV7-6 to TRBJ1-2; 9 bases map to TRBD1. This CDR3 comprises 16 residues. After removal of 5 bases from V and 0 bases from J, the junction contained 7 bases not matched to a gene. Germline V CDR1 and CDR2: SGHVS, FNYEAQ. CDR3 loop: CASSEGTGSSNYGYTF. DNA for the CDR3: TGTGCCAGCAGCGAAGGGACAGGGTCGTCTAACTATGGCTACACCTTC.

The chain uses TRBV6-6 and TRBJ1-2, with D possibly matching TRBD1 (6 bases). Trimming cost V 5 bases and J 1 base, with 11 bases left between them. CDR3 length equals 14 residues. CDR1 and CDR2 from the germline V gene are MNHNY and SVGAGI (reference sequence). The CDR3 loop is CASSPTGLNYGYTF. In DNA, the CDR3 is TGTGCCAGCAGTCCGACAGGCCTTAACTATGGCTACACCTTC.

The chain recombines TRBV19 with TRBJ2-7; 7 bases fit TRBD1. The CDR3 is 12 residues long. Trimming took 6 bases from V and 6 from J; bases not matched to a gene: 5. Germline CDR1 LNHDA, CDR2 SQIVND (reference sequence). CDR3 bases: TGTGCCAGTAGAGGACAGGACGCCGAGCAGTACTTC. It yields the protein CASRGQDAEQYF.